The clone carrying this TCR beta chain has just a few counts. Its antigen is unknown. Resections took place in Japan or China from the mid-2010s to the late 2010s. Each case's diagnosis was confirmed by two pathologists on H&E. Losses at the gene ends were 2 bases for V and 5 bases for J; bases not matched to a gene: 2. Germline V gene data show CDR1 as GTSNPN and CDR2 as SVGIG (reference sequence). This CDR3 is built from 12 residues. The data were obtained in a study of immune evolution from preneoplasia to lung adenocarcinoma. Points from the study as a whole: Clonality was highest in normal lung, lower in later-stage lesions apparently. From normal lung to invasive adenocarcinoma, top clone frequencies appeared to decrease.

Using immunoSEQ multiplex PCR, the repertoire was profiled, and TCRdb retains in-frame clones only, with some absent. The sample includes 9,900 or so clones, 76% of them seen just once. The clonotype originates from a person aged 55 to 70 with lung adenocarcinoma. Some clones in this sample may be carry-over from other donors' samples. Sequencing was performed on FFPE normal lung tissue adjacent to the tumor. V is TRBV30 and J is TRBJ1-2; 7 nucleotides line up with TRBD1. The CDR3 region has the DNA TGTGCCTGGAGTTCCAGGGGGTATGGCTACACCTTC. This sequence encodes CAWSSRGYGYTF.